A single sample gave rise to the 26 T cell receptor beta chains below, sequenced in a study of T cells after posttransplantation cyclophosphamide. Produced via immunoSEQ multiplex PCR; TCRdb's table is partial and in-frame only. The sample yields thousands of clones, without any singletons. Treatment was busulfan-fludarabine conditioning, a marrow graft, and cyclophosphamide on days +3 and +4. The sample here was PBMCs, taken after allogeneic stem cell transplant with posttransplant cyclophosphamide. These receptor sequences come from a female patient aged 50-59 years who received an allogeneic stem cell transplant from an unrelated donor, was CMV-positive, and had acute GVHD only. Part of the T cell pool may stem from the graft donor.

This clone was detected many times. The chain uses TRBV5-5 and TRBJ2-5; D is unresolved. This CDR3 has 14 amino acids. Germline CDR1 reads SGHKS; CDR2 reads YYEKEE (reference sequence). V was pared by 4 bases and J by 5 bases, with 15 bases between. The CDR3, as DNA: TGTGCCAGCAGCCCTATCAATATGGAGGAGACCCAGTACTTC. Protein sequence: CASSPINMEETQYF. Full variable domain (outside the CDR3, taken from reference TRBV5-5 and TRBJ2-5): DAGVTQSPTHLIKTRGQQVTLRCSPISGHKSVSWYQQVLGQGPQFIFQYYEKEERGRGNFPDRFSARQFPNYSSELNVNALLLGDSALYLCASSPINMEETQYFGPGTRLLVL.

This clone was seen many times. The chain has TRBV18 and TRBJ1-2; unclear D gene. Germline loops: CDR1 KGHSH, CDR2 LQKENI. This CDR3 has 13 residues. V dropped 3 bases and J dropped 7 bases, with 12 bases sitting between them. The CDR3 DNA sequence: TGTGCCAGCTCACCGGGTGAGAGGTTTGGCTACACCTTC. Translating gives CASSPGERFGYTF.

This clone was seen ten or more times. V is TRBV4-1 and J is TRBJ2-7; D might be TRBD1 (6 bases). V was clipped by 2 bases and J by 1 base, with 12 bases between them. The germline V gene encodes CDR1 MGHRA and CDR2 YSYEKL. This CDR3 contains 15 residues. The CDR3 loop reads CASSQPGTKSYEQYF. The CDR3 bases are TGCGCCAGCAGCCAACCCGGGACAAAGTCCTACGAGCAGTACTTC.

This clone was counted many times. V gene TRBV19 combines with J gene TRBJ2-2, with TRBD2 matching over 12 bases. With V trimmed by 3 bases and J by 7 bases, 12 bases remained unmatched. The CDR3 has 18 residues. The V gene's germline CDR1 is LNHDA and CDR2 SQIVND (reference sequence). CDR3 amino acids: CASSIPTTSGRLDGELFF. Written as DNA, the CDR3 is TGTGCCAGTAGTATCCCTACTACTAGCGGGAGGTTGGACGGGGAGCTGTTTTTT. Using reference TRBV19 and TRBJ2-2 for the parts outside the CDR3, the full variable domain is DGGITQSPKYLFRKEGQNVTLSCEQNLNHDAMYWYRQDPGQGLRLIYYSQIVNDFQKGDIAEGYSVSREKKESFPLTVTSAQKNPTAFYLCASSIPTTSGRLDGELFFGEGSRLTVL.

This clone was seen ten or more times. The V gene is TRBV7-2, the J gene TRBJ2-7; tentative D call: TRBD2 (5 bases). The germline gives CDR1 SGHTA, CDR2 FQGNSA. This CDR3 contains 13 residues. V was cut by 2 bases and J by 3 bases, with 8 bases left in between. In DNA, the CDR3 is TGTGCCAGCAGCTTAAAGCGGAACTACGAGCAGTACTTC. This gives the protein CASSLKRNYEQYF.

This clone has a count of ten or more. V is TRBV30 and J is TRBJ2-7; D gene uncertain. Germline V gene lookup returns CDR1 GTSNPN and CDR2 SVGIG (reference sequence). Trimming took 0 bases from V and 3 from J, leaving 6 bases between them. CDR3 length equals 12 residues. The CDR3 DNA is TGTGCCTGGAGTGTATCGGGCTACGAGCAGTACTTC. Its protein product is CAWSVSGYEQYF.

This clone was observed at least ten times. The rearrangement links TRBV30 to TRBJ2-7, with D perhaps matching TRBD1 (5 bases). This CDR3 spans 12 amino acids. Germline-derived CDR1 and CDR2 are GTSNPN and SVGIG (reference sequence). Trimming removed 3 bases at V and 6 bases at J, with 12 bases between. The CDR3 nucleotides are TGTGCCTGGAGCCCAGGGTTTCGCGAGCAGTACTTC. It translates to CAWSPGFREQYF.

This clone was recorded many times. The chain joins TRBV25-1 to TRBJ2-3; 9 bases are shared with TRBD2. Germline CDR1 MGHDK, CDR2 SYGVNS. The CDR3 runs 15 residues. Trimming removed 7 bases from V and 0 bases from J; junction bases left unmatched: 5. The CDR3 sequence is CASTSGVSSTDTQYF. CDR3 sequence (DNA): TGTGCCAGCACTAGCGGGGTTTCTAGCACAGATACGCAGTATTTT.

This clone counts as medium-sized. This chain joins TRBV19 and TRBJ2-2; TRBD2 matches at 8 bases. The CDR3 sequence is 14 residues long. Germline assignment: CDR1 LNHDA and CDR2 SQIVND (reference sequence). J gave up 5 bases and V 7 bases, and 6 bases lay outside the gene matches. The CDR3 reads CASMSGRGTGELFF. The CDR3 DNA follows: TGTGCCAGTATGAGCGGGAGAGGTACCGGGGAGCTGTTTTTT.

This clone was seen repeatedly, ten times or more. The rearrangement joins TRBV28 to TRBJ2-1; the match to TRBD2 covers 12 bases. Per the germline V gene, CDR1 is MDHEN and CDR2 is SYDVKM. V was pared by 5 bases and J by 7 bases, with 15 bases of the junction left unmatched. The CDR3 spans 18 residues. The CDR3 DNA follows: TGTGCCAGCAGTCAGTTAGGGCTAGCGGGAGGGCCGGGAAATGAGCAGTTCTTC. Its translation is CASSQLGLAGGPGNEQFF.

The V gene is TRBV7-2, the J gene TRBJ2-5; D perhaps matches TRBD2 (5 bases). The CDR3 sequence is 13 residues long. Trimming removed 1 base from V and 4 bases from J, with 7 bases in between. Germline CDR1 SGHTA, CDR2 FQGNSA. CDR3 region: CASSLGGRETQYF. The CDR3 DNA follows: TGTGCCAGCAGCTTAGGAGGGAGAGAGACCCAGTACTTC. The full variable domain, with the rest looked up from reference TRBV7-2 and TRBJ2-5, is GAGVSQSPSNKVTEKGKDVELRCDPISGHTALYWYRQSLGQGLEFLIYFQGNSAPDKSGLPSDRFSAERTGGSVSTLTIQRTQQEDSAVYLCASSLGGRETQYFGPGTRLLVL.

This clone was recorded many times. The V and J genes are TRBV25-1 and TRBJ1-2, with a possible D match to TRBD1 (5 bases). The V end was cut by 4 bases, the J end by 3 bases, with 9 bases between. The CDR3 sequence is 13 residues long. CDR1 MGHDK and CDR2 SYGVNS come from the germline V gene. The CDR3 reads CASSGTHHYGYTF. CDR3 sequence (DNA): TGTGCCAGCAGTGGGACACACCACTATGGCTACACCTTC.

The V gene is TRBV9, the J gene TRBJ2-5; possible D gene TRBD2, 6 bases. The J call may be mistaken, given a closer DNA end match to TRBJ2-7. CDR1 is SGDLS, CDR2 YYNGEE, per germline. The CDR3 runs to 15 residues. CDR3 sequence: CASSVAVSGAYEQYF. The CDR3 region has the DNA TGTGCCAGCAGCGTAGCGGTTAGCGGAGCCTACGAGCAGTACTTC.

The table lists this clone with many counts. Here the CDR3 reads CASSGGLAGGTYEQYF. The CDR3, as DNA: TGTGCCAGCAGCGGGGGACTAGCGGGAGGGACCTACGAGCAGTACTTC. This chain links TRBV5-6 with TRBJ2-7; 16 bases are a match to TRBD2. The V segment lost 4 bases and the J segment 2 bases; nucleotides outside the gene matches: 3. Germline-derived CDR1 and CDR2 are SGHDT and YYEEEE. This CDR3 is built from 16 residues.

This clone showed up many times. V gene TRBV11-3 combines with J gene TRBJ2-5; possibly TRBD1 for D (7 bases). CDR1 SGHNT and CDR2 YENEEA come from the germline V gene. The length of the CDR3 is 15 residues. Trimming took 1 base from V and 2 from J, leaving 11 bases between them. In DNA form, the CDR3 reads TGTGCCAGCAGCTTAGCCGCGGGACAGCAAGAGACCCAGTACTTC. Residues: CASSLAAGQQETQYF. Complete variable domain (other parts from reference TRBV11-3 and TRBJ2-5): EAGVVQSPRYKIIEKKQPVAFWCNPISGHNTLYWYLQNLGQGPELLIRYENEEAVDDSQLPKDRFSAERLKGVDSTLKIQPAELGDSAVYLCASSLAAGQQETQYFGPGTRLLVL.

This clone was recorded many times. V usage is TRBV6-5 and J usage is TRBJ2-7, with 9 positions matching TRBD1. Germline loops: CDR1 MNHEY, CDR2 SVGAGI. The CDR3 spans 15 residues. The ends lost 1 base at V and 2 bases at J; junction bases unmatched: 3. CDR3 loop: CASSYLGQGTYEQYF. In DNA form, the CDR3 reads TGTGCCAGCAGTTACTTGGGACAGGGCACCTACGAGCAGTACTTC.

This clone has at least ten counts. The chain has TRBV21-1 and TRBJ2-7; the D call in the table, TRBD2, was not verified against the DNA. TRBV21-1 represents a pseudogene. The length of the CDR3 is 18 residues. The CDR3 loop reads CASSKVWSVAGGRYEQYF. For the CDR3, the DNA is TGTGCCAGCAGCAAAGTGTGGTCGGTAGCGGGAGGCCGCTACGAGCAGTACTTC.

This clone is medium-sized. The chain has TRBV5-1 and TRBJ2-2; TRBD1 aligns across 7 bases. V shed 3 bases and J 5 bases; nucleotides not matched to a gene: 7. Germline V CDR1 and CDR2: SGHRS, YFSETQ. The CDR3 totals 15 residues. The CDR3 sequence: CASSSTGWETGELFF. CDR3 sequence (DNA): TGCGCCAGCAGCTCGACAGGGTGGGAGACCGGGGAGCTGTTTTTT.

This clone was counted many times. This sequence joins TRBV6-6 and TRBJ2-7; maybe TRBD2 (6 bases). The CDR3 runs 16 residues. Germline assignment: CDR1 MNHNY and CDR2 SVGAGI (reference sequence). Trimming took 4 bases from V and 7 from J, leaving 23 bases between them. DNA for the CDR3: TGTGCCAGCAGTTCACCGTCGACTAGTGGTTTGGGAGAGCAGTACTTC. Translating it yields CASSSPSTSGLGEQYF.

J is TRBJ2-5 and V is TRBV6-4, with 9 bases aligning to TRBD1. CDR3 length: 18 residues. Germline CDR1 MRHNA, CDR2 SNTAGT. Unmatched junction bases numbered 12, after V lost 4 bases and J lost 0 bases. The CDR3 region is CASSGPPSRQGDQETQYF. Here the CDR3 DNA reads TGTGCCAGCAGTGGGCCCCCTAGTAGACAGGGGGACCAAGAGACCCAGTACTTC.

This clone was seen more than once but under ten times. The chain links TRBV27 to TRBJ2-7; no firm D call. Germline V gene sequence: CDR1 MNHEY, CDR2 SMNVEV (reference sequence). This CDR3 has 16 residues. V lost 3 bases, J lost 4 bases, and 19 bases lay in between. CDR3 bases: TGTGCCAGCAGTTTCGGCTCGTACGGGTTGGCGTACGAGCAGTACTTC. Translation: CASSFGSYGLAYEQYF.

This clone occurred many times. The gene calls are TRBV15 and TRBJ1-2; 7 positions match TRBD1. CDR3 length: 14 residues. Germline CDR1 and CDR2: LNHNV and YYDKDF (reference sequence). V trimming: 2 bases; J trimming: 6 bases; junction bases outside the gene matches: 6. The CDR3 DNA follows: TGTGCCACCAGCAGAAACGACAGGGTCAATGGCTACACCTTC. Protein: CATSRNDRVNGYTF.

This clone was recorded at least ten times. The chain employs TRBV10-3 and TRBJ2-1; 8 bases line up with TRBD2. There are 14 residues in the CDR3. Germline assignment: CDR1 ENHRY and CDR2 SYGVKD. V was clipped by 6 bases and J by 9 bases; unmatched bases: 10. The CDR3 DNA reads TGTGCCATCAGAACTAGCGGAGGTGGGGGTGAGCAGTTCTTC. Its translation: CAIRTSGGGGEQFF.

By sample share, this clone is medium-sized. CDR3 loop: CASSDPGLAGGPGEQYF. The CDR3 nucleotides read TGTGCCAGCAGTGATCCGGGACTAGCGGGAGGGCCGGGGGAGCAGTACTTC. The chain links TRBV6-1 to TRBJ2-7, with 16 bases lining up with TRBD2. Germline CDR1 MNHNS, CDR2 SASEGT. V shed 3 bases, J shed 7 bases, and the junction held 9 bases outside the gene matches. The CDR3 covers 17 residues.

This clone was observed many times. This chain connects TRBV11-3 to TRBJ2-3; no clear D gene. V lost 1 base to trimming and J lost 0 bases, with 5 bases between them. The germline V gene has CDR1 SGHNT and CDR2 YENEEA. This CDR3 spans 14 amino acids. CDR3 amino acids: CASSLGPSTDTQYF. As DNA, the CDR3 is TGTGCCAGCAGCTTAGGGCCTAGCACAGATACGCAGTATTTT.

At least ten counts were recorded for this clone. CDR3 sequence: CASSLGLASYEQYF. The CDR3 DNA is TGTGCCAGCAGCTTAGGTCTAGCCTCCTACGAGCAGTACTTC. The V gene is TRBV7-2, the J gene TRBJ2-7; TRBD2 might be the D (5 bases). The CDR3 spans 14 residues. The V gene lost 1 base and the J gene lost 0 bases, with 7 bases spanning the gap. From germline, CDR1 is SGHTA and CDR2 FQGNSA.